The clone carrying this T cell receptor beta chain was detected once. The length of the CDR3 is 16 residues. After removal of 5 bases from V and 6 bases from J, the junction contained 7 bases not matched to a gene. Germline V CDR1 and CDR2: MDHEN, SYDVKM. Method: immunoSEQ multiplex PCR; TCRdb's copy keeps in-frame clones and lacks some. The table has more than 55,000 clones, around 93% seen once. The sample comes from a study of T cell changes during pregnancy in multiple sclerosis. The chain links TRBV28 to TRBJ2-1; 13 bases agree with TRBD2. Sample: peripheral blood, taken after pregnancy. The clonotype comes from a female donor in good health, enrolled as a control in a pregnancy study. This CDR3 is CASSGWTSGSGNEQFF. CDR3 bases: TGTGCCAGCAGTGGATGGACTAGCGGGAGCGGCAATGAGCAGTTCTTC.